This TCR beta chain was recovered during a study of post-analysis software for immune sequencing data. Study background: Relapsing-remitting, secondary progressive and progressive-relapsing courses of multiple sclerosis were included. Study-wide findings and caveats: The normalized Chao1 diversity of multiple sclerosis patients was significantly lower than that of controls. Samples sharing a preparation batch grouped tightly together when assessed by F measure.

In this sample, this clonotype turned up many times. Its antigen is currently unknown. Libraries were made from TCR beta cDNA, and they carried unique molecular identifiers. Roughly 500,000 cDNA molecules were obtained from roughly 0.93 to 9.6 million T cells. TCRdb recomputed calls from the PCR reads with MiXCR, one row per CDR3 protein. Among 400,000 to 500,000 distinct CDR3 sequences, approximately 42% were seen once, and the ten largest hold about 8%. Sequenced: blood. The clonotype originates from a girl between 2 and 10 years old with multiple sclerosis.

The CDR3 protein is CASSSSPGSQETQYF. The CDR3 DNA sequence: TGTGCCAGCAGCTCCTCACCAGGTTCCCAAGAGACCCAGTACTTC. The chain is built from TRBV7-2 and TRBJ2-5; no definite D call. CDR3 length: 15 amino acids. With 4 bases removed from V and 1 base from J, the gap between germline ends came to 13 bases. The V gene's germline CDR1 is SGHTA and CDR2 FQGNSA.